This T cell receptor (beta chain) was documented in a study of radiotherapy plus CTLA-4 blockade in lung cancer. Across the study: Of the patients, 18% showed objective responses and about 29% attained disease control. Findings and caveats of the study: Early blood T cell clone changes and increased post-radiation serum interferon-beta were reportedly the strongest response predictors. Clones derived from tumor TCRs expanded in blood after radiotherapy plus ipilimumab.

Details on this clone: Its antigen remains unidentified.

The table came from immunoSEQ multiplex PCR; TCRdb's copy has only in-frame clones and leaves some out. This table has more than 75,000 clones, around 84% appearing once. The CDR3 spans 17 residues. Germline CDR1 and CDR2: SGDLS and YYNGEE. Germline trimming cut 4 bases from V and 8 bases from J; bases unmatched to any gene: 18. The genes are TRBV9 and TRBJ2-1, with 7 bases fitting TRBD1. This receptor was taken from a human donor with non-small cell lung cancer who had stable disease on radiotherapy plus ipilimumab. The material was peripheral blood, obtained from a patient treated with radiotherapy plus ipilimumab. The CDR3 DNA reads TGTGCCAGCAGCCCTTCCTTAGGGACAGCCGAGGGATATGAGCAGTTCTTC. Its protein product is CASSPSLGTAEGYEQFF.